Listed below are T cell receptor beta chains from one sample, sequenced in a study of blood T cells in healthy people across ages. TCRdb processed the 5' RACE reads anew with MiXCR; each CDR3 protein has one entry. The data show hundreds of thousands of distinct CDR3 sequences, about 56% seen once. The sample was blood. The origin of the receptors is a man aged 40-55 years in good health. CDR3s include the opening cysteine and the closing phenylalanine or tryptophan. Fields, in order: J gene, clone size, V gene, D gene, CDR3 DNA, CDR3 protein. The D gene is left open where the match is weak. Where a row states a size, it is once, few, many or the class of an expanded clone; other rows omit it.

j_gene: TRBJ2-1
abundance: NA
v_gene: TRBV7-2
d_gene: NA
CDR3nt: TGTGCCAGCAGCTTACCGAATCCGAACAATGAGCAGTTCTTC
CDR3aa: CASSLPNPNNEQFF

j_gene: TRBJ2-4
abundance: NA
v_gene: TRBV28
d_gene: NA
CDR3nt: TGTGCCAGCAGTTTCCAGGGCACAAGACAGTACTTC
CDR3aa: CASSFQGTRQYF

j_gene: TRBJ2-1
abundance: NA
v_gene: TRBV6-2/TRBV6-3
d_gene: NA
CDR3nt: TGTGCCAGCAGTTATGCAGGGAACTACGAGCAGTTCTTC
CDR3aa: CASSYAGNYEQFF

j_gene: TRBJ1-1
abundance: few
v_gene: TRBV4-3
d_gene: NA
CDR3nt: TGCGCCAGCAGCCAACAGTTGAACACTGAAGCTTTCTTT
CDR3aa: CASSQQLNTEAFF

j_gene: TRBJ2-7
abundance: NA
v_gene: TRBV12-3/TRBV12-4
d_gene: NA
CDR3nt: TGTGCCAGCAGCCCCTCTTGGTCGGCTTACGAGCAGTACTTC
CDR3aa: CASSPSWSAYEQYF

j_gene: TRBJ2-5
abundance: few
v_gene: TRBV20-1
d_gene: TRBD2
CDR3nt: TGCAGTGCTAGCGTGGCTAGCGGGAAAGAGACCCAGTACTTC
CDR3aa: CSASVASGKETQYF

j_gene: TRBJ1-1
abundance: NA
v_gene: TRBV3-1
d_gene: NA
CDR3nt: TGTGCCAGCAGCCTGATGAGTGACACTGAAGCTTTCTTT
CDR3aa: CASSLMSDTEAFF

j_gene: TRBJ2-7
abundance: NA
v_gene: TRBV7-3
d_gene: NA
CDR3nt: TGTGCCAGCAGCTTAGTGGTGGACGAGCAGTACTTC
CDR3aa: CASSLVVDEQYF

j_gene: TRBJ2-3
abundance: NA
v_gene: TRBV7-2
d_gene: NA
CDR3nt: TGTGCCAGCAGCCCAACCGGGGCGGCTGAGCGCACAGATACGCAGTATTTT
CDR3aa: CASSPTGAAERTDTQYF

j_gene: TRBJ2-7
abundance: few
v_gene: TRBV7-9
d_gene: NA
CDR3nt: TGTGCCAGCAGTCCCCAGCGGGTCTCCTACGAGCAGTACTTC
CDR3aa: CASSPQRVSYEQYF

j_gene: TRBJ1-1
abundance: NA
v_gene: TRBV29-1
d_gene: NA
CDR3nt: TGCAGCGTTGTCGGCGGGGTGAACACTGAAGCTTTCTTT
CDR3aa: CSVVGGVNTEAFF

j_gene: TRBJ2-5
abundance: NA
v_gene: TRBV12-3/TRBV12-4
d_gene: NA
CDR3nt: TGTGCCAGCCTCTTAGGCGGGGAAGAGACCCAGTACTTC
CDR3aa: CASLLGGEETQYF

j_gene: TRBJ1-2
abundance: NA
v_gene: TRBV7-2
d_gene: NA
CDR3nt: TGTGCCAGCAGCTGGGGGGGACCAGCTAACTATGGCTACACCTTC
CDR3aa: CASSWGGPANYGYTF

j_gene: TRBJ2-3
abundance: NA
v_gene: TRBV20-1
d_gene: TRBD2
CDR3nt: TGCAGTGCTGGAGATCGGGCGGGAGAGACAGATTCGCAGTATTTT
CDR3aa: CSAGDRAGETDSQYF

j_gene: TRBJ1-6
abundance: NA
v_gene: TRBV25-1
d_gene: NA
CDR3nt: TGTGCCAGCAGTGATCGTTATTCACCCCTCCACTTT
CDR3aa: CASSDRYSPLHF